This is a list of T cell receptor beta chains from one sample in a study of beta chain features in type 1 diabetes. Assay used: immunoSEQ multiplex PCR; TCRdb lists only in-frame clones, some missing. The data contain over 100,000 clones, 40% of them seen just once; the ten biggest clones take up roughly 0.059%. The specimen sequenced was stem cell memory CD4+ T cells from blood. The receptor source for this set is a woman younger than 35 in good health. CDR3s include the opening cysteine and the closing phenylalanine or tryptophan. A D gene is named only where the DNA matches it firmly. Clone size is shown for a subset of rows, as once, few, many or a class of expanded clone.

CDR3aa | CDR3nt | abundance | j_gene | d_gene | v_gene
CASSRLAGDLWNNEQFF | TGTGCCAGCAGCCGGCTAGCGGGAGACTTGTGGAACAATGAGCAGTTCTTC | few | TRBJ2-1 | TRBD2 | TRBV7-9
CASSSGLIQETQYF | TGCGCCAGCAGCTCGGGACTAATACAAGAGACCCAGTACTTC | . | TRBJ2-5 | TRBD2 | TRBV5-1
CASSLWVRYSYEQYF | TGTGCCAGCAGTTTATGGGTGAGGTACTCCTACGAGCAGTACTTC | . | TRBJ2-7 | . | TRBV28
CASSLARAYEQYF | TGTGCCAGCAGTTTAGCCAGGGCCTACGAGCAGTACTTC | . | TRBJ2-7 | . | TRBV28
CASSRLGLAGETYEQYF | TGTGCCAGCTCACGGCTGGGACTAGCGGGAGAAACCTACGAGCAGTACTTC | . | TRBJ2-7 | TRBD2 | TRBV18
CASSRGKGARWTEAFF | TGTGCCAGCAGCCGAGGAAAGGGGGCGCGATGGACTGAAGCTTTCTTT | . | TRBJ1-1 | TRBD1 | TRBV14
CSVEDRPRLAGDPRKTQYF | TGCAGCGTTGAAGATCGACCTCGACTAGCGGGAGACCCGAGGAAGACCCAGTACTTC | few | TRBJ2-5 | TRBD2 | TRBV29-1
CASTSLGGRANEQFF | TGTGCCAGCACCTCCCTGGGTGGGAGGGCCAATGAGCAGTTCTTC | . | TRBJ2-1 | TRBD2 | TRBV5-6
CASSDQRQGGEKLFF | TGTGCCAGCAGTGACCAACGACAGGGCGGTGAAAAACTGTTTTTT | . | TRBJ1-4 | TRBD1 | TRBV25-1
CASSLETGQTYGYTF | TGTGCCAGCAGCTTAGAAACGGGACAAACCTATGGCTACACCTTC | . | TRBJ1-2 | . | TRBV7-9
CASSLLPAGTNEKLFF | TGTGCCAGCAGCTTACTTCCGGCAGGAACTAATGAAAAACTGTTTTTT | . | TRBJ1-4 | . | TRBV7-9
CASSRDIYNEQFF | TGTGCCAGCAGCCGGGACATCTACAATGAGCAGTTCTTC | . | TRBJ2-1 | . | TRBV7-3
CASSWSRGSNQPQHF | TGTGCCAGCAGCTGGAGCAGGGGGAGCAATCAGCCCCAGCATTTT | . | TRBJ1-5 | TRBD1 | TRBV7-2
CASSRDRAYEQYF | TGTGCCAGCAGCCGGGACAGGGCTTACGAGCAGTACTTC | . | TRBJ2-7 | TRBD1 | TRBV7-9
CASSLEFLSGTQYF | TGTGCCAGCAGCTTAGAATTTCTCTCCGGGACCCAGTACTTC | few | TRBJ2-5 | . | TRBV11-1
CASSVGGSQPQHF | TGTGCCAGCAGTGTAGGGGGTTCGCAGCCCCAGCATTTT | few | TRBJ1-5 | . | TRBV27
CASSATGMNTEAFF | TGTGCCAGCTCAGCAACAGGAATGAACACTGAAGCTTTCTTT | few | TRBJ1-1 | . | TRBV18
CASTGQGITDTQYF | TGTGCCAGTACGGGACAGGGGATCACGGATACGCAGTATTTT | . | TRBJ2-3 | TRBD1 | TRBV19
CASGLVGEQFF | TGTGCTAGTGGTTTGGTCGGTGAGCAGTTCTTC | . | TRBJ2-1 | . | TRBV12-5
CASSQDLSGPSYEQYF | TGCGCCAGCAGCCAAGATCTAAGCGGCCCCTCCTACGAGCAGTACTTC | . | TRBJ2-7 | . | TRBV4-1
CASSFFQGREETQYF | TGTGCCAGCAGTTTTTTCCAGGGGCGGGAAGAGACCCAGTACTTC | . | TRBJ2-5 | . | TRBV28
CASGHINYGYTF | TGTGCCTCCGGACACATTAACTATGGCTACACCTTC | once | TRBJ1-2 | . | TRBV30
CASSMTGNYGYTF | TGTGCCAGCAGTATGACAGGGAACTATGGCTACACCTTC | few | TRBJ1-2 | TRBD1 | TRBV6-1
CATSSGRRDDEQFF | TGTGCCACCAGCAGCGGGAGACGAGACGATGAGCAGTTCTTC | few | TRBJ2-1 | . | TRBV15
CASSLAASGSSYEQYF | TGCGCCAGCAGCTTGGCGGCTAGCGGAAGCTCCTACGAGCAGTACTTC | . | TRBJ2-7 | TRBD2 | TRBV5-1
CASSFGLINEQYF | TGTGCCAGCAGCTTTGGGCTAATAAACGAGCAGTACTTC | . | TRBJ2-7 | . | TRBV5-6
CASSPDFLGEQFF | TGTGCCAGCAGTCCGGACTTCCTCGGGGAGCAGTTCTTC | few | TRBJ2-1 | . | TRBV27
CASSLLSGVEEQFF | TGTGCCAGCAGCTTGTTGTCGGGAGTTGAGGAGCAGTTCTTC | few | TRBJ2-1 | . | TRBV5-4
CASSQGGPGNTIYF | TGTGCCAGCAGCCAGGGAGGTCCGGGGAACACCATATATTTT | . | TRBJ1-3 | . | TRBV5-4
CASRGGGAREKLFF | TGTGCCAGCAGAGGGGGCGGGGCGCGGGAAAAACTGTTTTTT | . | TRBJ1-4 | TRBD1 | TRBV7-2
CASSPGTRGAQRDTQYF | TGTGCCAGCAGCCCAGGAACGCGGGGGGCCCAGAGAGATACGCAGTATTTT | . | TRBJ2-3 | TRBD2 | TRBV11-2
CASSIRTSATGELFF | TGTGCCAGTAGTATCCGGACTAGCGCGACCGGGGAGCTGTTTTTT | few | TRBJ2-2 | TRBD2 | TRBV19
CATRESGTGLTGELFF | TGTGCCACTAGAGAGTCCGGGACAGGGTTGACCGGGGAGCTGTTTTTT | . | TRBJ2-2 | TRBD1 | TRBV15
CASSRDPYEQYF | TGTGCCAGCAGTCGGGATCCCTACGAGCAGTACTTC | few | TRBJ2-7 | . | TRBV28
CASSRRRDSYNEQFF | TGTGCCAGCAGCCGCCGCCGGGACAGCTACAATGAGCAGTTCTTC | few | TRBJ2-1 | TRBD1 | TRBV7-9
CASRNVGQPQHF | TGTGCCAGCAGAAACGTCGGTCAGCCCCAGCATTTT | . | TRBJ1-5 | . | TRBV2
CSARGGVEQYF | TGCAGTGCTAGAGGGGGGGTCGAGCAGTACTTC | . | TRBJ2-7 | . | TRBV20-1
CASSLIPGKQETQYF | TGTGCCAGCAGCTTAATCCCAGGGAAACAAGAGACCCAGTACTTC | . | TRBJ2-5 | . | TRBV7-9
CASSSQARSTGELFF | TGTGCCAGTAGTTCACAGGCGCGGAGCACCGGGGAGCTGTTTTTT | . | TRBJ2-2 | . | TRBV19
CASSLAPGTGKNEQFF | TGCGCCAGCAGCTTGGCTCCCGGGACAGGGAAGAATGAGCAGTTCTTC | few | TRBJ2-1 | TRBD1 | TRBV5-1
CASSRVRGNQPQHF | TGTGCCAGCAGTCGGGTACGGGGAAATCAGCCCCAGCATTTT | . | TRBJ1-5 | . | TRBV27
CASSDWPSGNYEQYF | TGTGCCAGCAGTGACTGGCCTAGCGGGAACTACGAGCAGTACTTC | . | TRBJ2-7 | TRBD2 | TRBV6-1